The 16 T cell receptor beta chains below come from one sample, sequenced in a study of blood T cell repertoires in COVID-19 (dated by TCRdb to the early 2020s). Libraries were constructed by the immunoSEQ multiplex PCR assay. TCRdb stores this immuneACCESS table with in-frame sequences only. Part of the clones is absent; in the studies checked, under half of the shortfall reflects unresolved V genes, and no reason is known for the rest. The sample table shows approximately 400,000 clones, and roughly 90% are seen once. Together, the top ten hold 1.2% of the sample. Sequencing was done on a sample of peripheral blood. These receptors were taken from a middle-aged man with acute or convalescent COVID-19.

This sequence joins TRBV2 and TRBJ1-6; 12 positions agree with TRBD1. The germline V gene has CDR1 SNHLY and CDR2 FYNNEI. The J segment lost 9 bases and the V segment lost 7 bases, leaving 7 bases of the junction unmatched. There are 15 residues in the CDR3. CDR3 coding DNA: TGTGCCAGCACCCTCGGGACAGGGGGCCTTTCACCCCTCCACTTT. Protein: CASTLGTGGLSPLHF.

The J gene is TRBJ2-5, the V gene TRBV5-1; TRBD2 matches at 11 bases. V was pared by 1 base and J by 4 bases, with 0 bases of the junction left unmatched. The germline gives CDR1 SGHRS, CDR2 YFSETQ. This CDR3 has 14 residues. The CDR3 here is CASSLTSGGETQYF. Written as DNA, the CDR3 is TGCGCCAGCAGCTTGACTAGCGGGGGAGAGACCCAGTACTTC. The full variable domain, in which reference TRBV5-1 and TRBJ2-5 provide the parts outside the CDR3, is KAGVTQTPRYLIKTRGQQVTLSCSPISGHRSVSWYQQTPGQGLQFLFEYFSETQRNKGNFPGRFSGRQFSNSRSEMNVSTLELGDSALYLCASSLTSGGETQYFGPGTRLLVL.

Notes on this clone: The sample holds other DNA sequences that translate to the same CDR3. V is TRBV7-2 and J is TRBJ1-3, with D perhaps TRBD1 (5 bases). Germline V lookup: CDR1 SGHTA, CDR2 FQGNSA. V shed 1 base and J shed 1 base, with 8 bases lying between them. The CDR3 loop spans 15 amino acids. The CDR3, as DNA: TGTGCCAGCAGCTTAGTGGCAGGGTCTGGAAACACCATATATTTT. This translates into CASSLVAGSGNTIYF.

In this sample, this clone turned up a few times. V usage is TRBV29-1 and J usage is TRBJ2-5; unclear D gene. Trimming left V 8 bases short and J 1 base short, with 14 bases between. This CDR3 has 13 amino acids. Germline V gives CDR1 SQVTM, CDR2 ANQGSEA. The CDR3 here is CSSRGVLQETQYF. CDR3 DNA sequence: TGCAGCTCGCGCGGAGTCCTCCAAGAGACCCAGTACTTC.

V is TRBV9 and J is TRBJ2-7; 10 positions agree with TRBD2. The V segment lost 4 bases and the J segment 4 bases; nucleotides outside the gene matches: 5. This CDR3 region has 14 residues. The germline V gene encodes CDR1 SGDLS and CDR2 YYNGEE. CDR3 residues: CASSFSGGFYEQYF. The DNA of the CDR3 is TGTGCCAGCAGCTTTAGCGGGGGGTTTTACGAGCAGTACTTC.

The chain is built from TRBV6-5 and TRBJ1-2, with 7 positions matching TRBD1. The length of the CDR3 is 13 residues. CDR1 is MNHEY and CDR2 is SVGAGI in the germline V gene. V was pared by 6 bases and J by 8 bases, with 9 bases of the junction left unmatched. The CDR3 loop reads CASRKQGLGGYTF. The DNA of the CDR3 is TGTGCCAGCAGAAAACAGGGGTTAGGGGGCTACACCTTC.

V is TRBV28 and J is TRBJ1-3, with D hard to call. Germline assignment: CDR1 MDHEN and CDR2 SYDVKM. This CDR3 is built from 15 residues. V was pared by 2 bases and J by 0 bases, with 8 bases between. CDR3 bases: TGTGCCAGCAGTTTAGAACCGAGCTCTGGAAACACCATATATTTT. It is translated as CASSLEPSSGNTIYF.

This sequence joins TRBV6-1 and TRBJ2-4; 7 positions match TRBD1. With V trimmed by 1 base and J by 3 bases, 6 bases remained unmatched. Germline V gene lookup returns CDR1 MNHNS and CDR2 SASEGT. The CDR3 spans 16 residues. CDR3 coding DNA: TGTGCCAGCAGTGAAGTACAGGGGCTGGGCAAAAACATTCAGTACTTC. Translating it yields CASSEVQGLGKNIQYF.

The CDR3 DNA is TGTGCCTGGAGTGGGCTAGTAGGCTACGAGCAGTACTTC. Translation gives CAWSGLVGYEQYF. The chain employs TRBV30 and TRBJ2-7, with unresolved D. V lost 1 base and J lost 3, with 10 bases in between. The CDR3 runs 13 residues. CDR1 GTSNPN and CDR2 SVGIG come from the germline V gene (reference sequence).

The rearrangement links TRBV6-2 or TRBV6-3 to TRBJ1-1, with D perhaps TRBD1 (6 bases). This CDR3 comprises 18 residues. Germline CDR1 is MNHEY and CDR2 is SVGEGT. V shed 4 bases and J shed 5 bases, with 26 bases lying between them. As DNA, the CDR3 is TGTGCCAGCAGTTCTCATCTGGGCCAGGGGCTGGTTCGGACTGAAGCTTTCTTT. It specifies CASSSHLGQGLVRTEAFF.

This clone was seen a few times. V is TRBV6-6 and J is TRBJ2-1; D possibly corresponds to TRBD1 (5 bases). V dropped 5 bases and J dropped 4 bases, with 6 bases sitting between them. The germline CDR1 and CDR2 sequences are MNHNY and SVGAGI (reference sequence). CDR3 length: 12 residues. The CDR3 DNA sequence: TGTGCCAGCAGTCGACAGTACAATGAGCAGTTCTTC. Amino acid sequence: CASSRQYNEQFF.

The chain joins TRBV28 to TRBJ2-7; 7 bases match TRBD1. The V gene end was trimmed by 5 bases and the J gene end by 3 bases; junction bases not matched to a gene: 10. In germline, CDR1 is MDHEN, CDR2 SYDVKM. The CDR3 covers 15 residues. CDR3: CASSQPGQSFYEQYF. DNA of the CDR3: TGTGCCAGCAGTCAACCGGGACAGAGTTTCTACGAGCAGTACTTC.

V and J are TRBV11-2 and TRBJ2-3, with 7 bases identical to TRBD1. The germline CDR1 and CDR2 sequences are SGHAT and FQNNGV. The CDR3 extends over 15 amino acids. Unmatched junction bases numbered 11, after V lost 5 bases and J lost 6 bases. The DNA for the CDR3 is TGTGCCAGCAGCGCCCTCGGACAGGCTGTGGATACGCAGTATTTT. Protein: CASSALGQAVDTQYF.

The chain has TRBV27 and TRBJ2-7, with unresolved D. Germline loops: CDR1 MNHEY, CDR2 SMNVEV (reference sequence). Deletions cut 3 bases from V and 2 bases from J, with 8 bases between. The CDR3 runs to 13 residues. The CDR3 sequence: CASSLSLAYEQYF. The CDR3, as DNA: TGTGCCAGCAGTTTGTCCCTCGCCTACGAGCAGTACTTC.

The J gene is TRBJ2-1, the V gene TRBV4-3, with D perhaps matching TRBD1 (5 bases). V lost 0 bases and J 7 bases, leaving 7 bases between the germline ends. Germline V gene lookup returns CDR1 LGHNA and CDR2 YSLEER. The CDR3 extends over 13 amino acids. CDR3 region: CASSQDRVNEQFF. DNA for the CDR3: TGCGCCAGCAGCCAAGACAGGGTGAATGAGCAGTTCTTC.

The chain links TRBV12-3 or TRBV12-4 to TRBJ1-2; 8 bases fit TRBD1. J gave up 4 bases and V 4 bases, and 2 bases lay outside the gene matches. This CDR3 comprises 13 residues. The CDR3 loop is CASSSGGAYGYTF. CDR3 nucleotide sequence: TGTGCCAGCAGTTCAGGGGGCGCCTATGGCTACACCTTC.